Listed below are T cell receptor beta chains from one sample, sequenced in a study of shared clonotypes between healthy human individuals. TCRdb keeps only in-frame clones here, not all; method: immunoSEQ multiplex PCR. The data contain about 2.4 million clones, approximately 92% of them singletons. The sequenced sample was naive CD4+ T cells sorted from blood. The receptors shown here come from a young man in good health. The CDR3 runs from the conserved cysteine through the conserved F or W. D genes are given only for firm matches. Only some rows state a clone size, as once, few, many or a class for expanded clones.

CDR3nt: TGTGCCAGCAGTTCGGGACAGCGTCATCAGCCCCAGCATTTT
CDR3aa: CASSSGQRHQPQHF
d_gene: TRBD1
abundance: .
v_gene: TRBV6-5
j_gene: TRBJ1-5

CDR3nt: TGCGCCAGCAGCCGTTTGCAGGGGCCCCGGAATAATTCACCCCTCCACTTT
CDR3aa: CASSRLQGPRNNSPLHF
d_gene: .
abundance: .
v_gene: TRBV4-1
j_gene: TRBJ1-6

CDR3nt: TGTGCCAGCTCACCGGGACAGGGTCCCTCCTACGAGCAGTACTTC
CDR3aa: CASSPGQGPSYEQYF
d_gene: TRBD1
abundance: .
v_gene: TRBV18
j_gene: TRBJ2-7

CDR3nt: TGTGCCAGCAGGCCAGGGGGGTACACAGATACGCAGTATTTT
CDR3aa: CASRPGGYTDTQYF
d_gene: .
abundance: .
v_gene: TRBV6-5
j_gene: TRBJ2-3

CDR3nt: TGTGCCAGCAGCCCCCTGAGGAGCTCCTACAATGAGCAGTTCTTC
CDR3aa: CASSPLRSSYNEQFF
d_gene: .
abundance: .
v_gene: TRBV28
j_gene: TRBJ2-1

CDR3nt: TGTGCCAGCAGCTTAATAACCCGCGGCTCCTACGAGCAGTACTTC
CDR3aa: CASSLITRGSYEQYF
d_gene: .
abundance: .
v_gene: TRBV11-2
j_gene: TRBJ2-7

CDR3nt: TGTGCCAGCAGTGAACAGCAGGGACAGAACTATGGCTACACCTTC
CDR3aa: CASSEQQGQNYGYTF
d_gene: TRBD1
abundance: .
v_gene: TRBV6-1
j_gene: TRBJ1-2

CDR3nt: TGTGCCAGCAGTATTCTAGGGGACACCACTGAAGCTTTCTTT
CDR3aa: CASSILGDTTEAFF
d_gene: .
abundance: .
v_gene: TRBV6-5
j_gene: TRBJ1-1

CDR3nt: TGTGCCAGCTCACCACTCCCCGGTGCTGAGAACACTGAAGCTTTCTTT
CDR3aa: CASSPLPGAENTEAFF
d_gene: .
abundance: .
v_gene: TRBV18
j_gene: TRBJ1-1

CDR3nt: TGTGCCAGCAGCCCGGGACTCAGCAATCAGCCCCAGCATTTT
CDR3aa: CASSPGLSNQPQHF
d_gene: .
abundance: few
v_gene: TRBV7-9
j_gene: TRBJ1-5

CDR3nt: TGTGCCAGCACCCGACAGGGGGAGACCCAGTACTTC
CDR3aa: CASTRQGETQYF
d_gene: TRBD1
abundance: once
v_gene: TRBV6-1
j_gene: TRBJ2-5

CDR3nt: TGTGCCAGCAGTGGGACAGCTAATCAGCCCCAGCATTTT
CDR3aa: CASSGTANQPQHF
d_gene: .
abundance: .
v_gene: TRBV2
j_gene: TRBJ1-5

CDR3nt: TGTGCCAGCAGCCCCTGGGGGGACTTCCTCGAGCAGTACTTC
CDR3aa: CASSPWGDFLEQYF
d_gene: .
abundance: .
v_gene: TRBV7-6
j_gene: TRBJ2-7

CDR3nt: TGTGCCAGCAGTTACACTGTGGGAGAAAAACTGTTTTTT
CDR3aa: CASSYTVGEKLFF
d_gene: .
abundance: .
v_gene: TRBV6-6
j_gene: TRBJ1-4

CDR3nt: TGTGCCAGTACCTTGACAGGGAGCTCCTATAATTCACCCCTCCACTTT
CDR3aa: CASTLTGSSYNSPLHF
d_gene: TRBD1
abundance: .
v_gene: TRBV19
j_gene: TRBJ1-6

CDR3nt: TGTGCCAGCAGTGACGCCGCGAGCTCTGGAAACACCATATATTTT
CDR3aa: CASSDAASSGNTIYF
d_gene: .
abundance: .
v_gene: TRBV25-1
j_gene: TRBJ1-3

CDR3nt: TGTGCCAGTATAGACAGGGTCACCGCGGATACGCAGTATTTT
CDR3aa: CASIDRVTADTQYF
d_gene: TRBD1
abundance: once
v_gene: TRBV19
j_gene: TRBJ2-3

CDR3nt: TGTGCCAGCTCACGAGGGACTAGCGGGACCAACTTC
CDR3aa: CASSRGTSGTNF
d_gene: TRBD2
abundance: .
v_gene: TRBV18
j_gene: TRBJ2-7

CDR3nt: TGTGCCAGCAGCCCGACAGGGGGCGGGATGGGCGAGCAGTACTTC
CDR3aa: CASSPTGGGMGEQYF
d_gene: TRBD1
abundance: .
v_gene: TRBV11-2
j_gene: TRBJ2-7

CDR3nt: TGTGCCAGCCCTCGGACTAGCTCGAACACCGGGGAGCTGTTTTTT
CDR3aa: CASPRTSSNTGELFF
d_gene: TRBD2
abundance: .
v_gene: TRBV6-1
j_gene: TRBJ2-2

CDR3nt: TGTGCCAGCAGCTCCTATTCAGGGTCGGATACGCAGTATTTT
CDR3aa: CASSSYSGSDTQYF
d_gene: .
abundance: .
v_gene: TRBV5-4
j_gene: TRBJ2-3

CDR3nt: TGTGCCAGCAGTCCCTTGAACACCGGGGAGCTGTTTTTT
CDR3aa: CASSPLNTGELFF
d_gene: .
abundance: .
v_gene: TRBV6-6
j_gene: TRBJ2-2

CDR3nt: TGTGCCAGCAGTTACCAGGGACAGGGTGCCTATGGCTACACCTTC
CDR3aa: CASSYQGQGAYGYTF
d_gene: TRBD1
abundance: .
v_gene: TRBV6-5
j_gene: TRBJ1-2

CDR3nt: TGTGCCAGCTCACCACCCGGCTGGGACACCGGGGAGCTGTTTTTT
CDR3aa: CASSPPGWDTGELFF
d_gene: .
abundance: .
v_gene: TRBV18
j_gene: TRBJ2-2

CDR3nt: TGCGCCAGCAGCCAAGATGGAGGACTGGGGGAGCAGTTCTTC
CDR3aa: CASSQDGGLGEQFF
d_gene: .
abundance: .
v_gene: TRBV4-3
j_gene: TRBJ2-1